The present entry profiles one TCR beta chain with its context. Antigen: not known. The V end was cut by 4 bases, the J end by 5 bases, with 9 bases between. This CDR3 comprises 12 residues. Germline CDR1 is ENHRY and CDR2 is SYGVKD. The data derive from a study of T cells after yellow fever vaccination. Study-wide results and caveats: Researchers noted that a small share of clonotypes showed up in both CD4 and CD8 compartments.

UMIs and a universal primer site were added when TCR cDNA was made by 5'RACE template switching. TCRdb called the 5' RACE reads again in MiXCR, with one record for every CDR3 protein. The sample carries some 320,000 distinct CDR3 sequences, about 10% recorded once. The sample consisted of CD4+ T cells sorted from PBMCs, taken 45 days after the yellow fever booster vaccination. This receptor was taken from a young man who received the YFV17D yellow fever vaccine. The chain recombines TRBV10-3 with TRBJ2-7; D gene unclear. The CDR3 nucleotides are TGTGCCATCAGTGGATATCCGGACGAGCAGTACTTC. This codes for CAISGYPDEQYF.